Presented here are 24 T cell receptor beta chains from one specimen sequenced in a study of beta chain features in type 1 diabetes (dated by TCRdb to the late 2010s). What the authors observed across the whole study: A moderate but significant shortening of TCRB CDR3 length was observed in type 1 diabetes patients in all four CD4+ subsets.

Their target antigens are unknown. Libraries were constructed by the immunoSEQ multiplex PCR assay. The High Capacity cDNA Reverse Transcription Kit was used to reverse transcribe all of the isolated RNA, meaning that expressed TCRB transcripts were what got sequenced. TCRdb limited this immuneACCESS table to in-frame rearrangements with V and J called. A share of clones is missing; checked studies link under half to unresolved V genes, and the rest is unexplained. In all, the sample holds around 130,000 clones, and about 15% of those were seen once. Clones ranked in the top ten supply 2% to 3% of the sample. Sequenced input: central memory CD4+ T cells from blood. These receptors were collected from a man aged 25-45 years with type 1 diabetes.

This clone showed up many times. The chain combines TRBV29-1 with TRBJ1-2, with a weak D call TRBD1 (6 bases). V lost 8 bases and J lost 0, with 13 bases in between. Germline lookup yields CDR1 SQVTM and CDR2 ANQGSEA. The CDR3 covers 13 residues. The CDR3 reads CSIRQEPNYGYTF. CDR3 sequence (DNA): TGCAGCATCCGACAGGAGCCTAACTATGGCTACACCTTC.

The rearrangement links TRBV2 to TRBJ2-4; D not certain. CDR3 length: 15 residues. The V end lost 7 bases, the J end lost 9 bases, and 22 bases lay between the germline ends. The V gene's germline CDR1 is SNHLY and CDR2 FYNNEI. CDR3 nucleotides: TGTGCCAGCAAGCGCACGAACACGGGTTTCGGCATTCAGTACTTC. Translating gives CASKRTNTGFGIQYF.

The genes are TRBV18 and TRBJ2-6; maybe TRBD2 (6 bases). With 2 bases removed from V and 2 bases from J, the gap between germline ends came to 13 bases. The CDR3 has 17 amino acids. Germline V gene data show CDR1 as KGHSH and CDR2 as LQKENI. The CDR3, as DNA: TGTGCCAGCTCACCAGCCTCGGCGGGGACTGGGGCCAACGTCCTGACTTTC. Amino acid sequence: CASSPASAGTGANVLTF.

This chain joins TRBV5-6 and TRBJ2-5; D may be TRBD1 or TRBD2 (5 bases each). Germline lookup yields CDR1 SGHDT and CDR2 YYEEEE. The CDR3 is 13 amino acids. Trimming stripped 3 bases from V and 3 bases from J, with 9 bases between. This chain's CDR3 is CASSSGTEETQYF. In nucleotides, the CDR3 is TGTGCCAGCAGCTCCGGGACGGAAGAGACCCAGTACTTC.

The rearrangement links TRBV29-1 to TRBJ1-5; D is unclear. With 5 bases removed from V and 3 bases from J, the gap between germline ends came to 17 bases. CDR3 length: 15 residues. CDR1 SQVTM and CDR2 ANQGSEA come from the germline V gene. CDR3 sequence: CSVSSTFGDNQPQHF. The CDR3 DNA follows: TGCAGCGTTTCAAGTACTTTCGGTGACAATCAGCCCCAGCATTTT.

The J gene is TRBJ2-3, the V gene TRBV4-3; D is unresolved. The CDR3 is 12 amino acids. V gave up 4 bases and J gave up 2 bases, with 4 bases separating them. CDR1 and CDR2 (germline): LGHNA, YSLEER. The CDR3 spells CASSLTTDTQYF. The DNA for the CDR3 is TGCGCCAGCAGCCTCACCACAGATACGCAGTATTTT.

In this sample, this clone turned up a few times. CDR3 DNA: TGCAGTGCAGATTATCAAGAGACCCAGTACTTC. Protein sequence: CSADYQETQYF. The V gene is TRBV20-1, the J gene TRBJ2-5; D is unclear. The V and J ends lost 6 bases and 2 bases respectively, with 7 bases between them. Germline-derived CDR1 and CDR2 are DFQATT and SNEGSKA (reference sequence). This CDR3 is 11 amino acids long.

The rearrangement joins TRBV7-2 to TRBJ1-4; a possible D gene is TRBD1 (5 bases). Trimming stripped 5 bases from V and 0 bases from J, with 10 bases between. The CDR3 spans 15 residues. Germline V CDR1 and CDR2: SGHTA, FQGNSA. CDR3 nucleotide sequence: TGTGCCAGCAGCCACGGACATTCAACTAATGAAAAACTGTTTTTT. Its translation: CASSHGHSTNEKLFF.

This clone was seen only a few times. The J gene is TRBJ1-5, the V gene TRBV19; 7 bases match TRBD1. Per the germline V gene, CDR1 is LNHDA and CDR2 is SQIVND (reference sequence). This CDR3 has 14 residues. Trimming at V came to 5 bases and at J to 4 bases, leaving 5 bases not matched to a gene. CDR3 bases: TGTGCCAGTAGTGACAGGGCCTCGAATCAGCCCCAGCATTTT. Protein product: CASSDRASNQPQHF. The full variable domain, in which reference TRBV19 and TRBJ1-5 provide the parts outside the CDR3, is DGGITQSPKYLFRKEGQNVTLSCEQNLNHDAMYWYRQDPGQGLRLIYYSQIVNDFQKGDIAEGYSVSREKKESFPLTVTSAQKNPTAFYLCASSDRASNQPQHFGDGTRLSIL.

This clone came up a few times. CDR3 coding DNA: TGTGCCAGCAGCACAGGGGGCCTACGTGGCGAGCAGTACTTC. This codes for CASSTGGLRGEQYF. The V gene is TRBV28, the J gene TRBJ2-7; 9 positions agree with TRBD1. The J segment lost 6 bases and the V segment lost 6 bases, leaving 9 bases of the junction unmatched. Germline CDR1 MDHEN, CDR2 SYDVKM. This CDR3 has 14 amino acids. The entire variable domain, with the rest obtained from reference TRBV28 and TRBJ2-7, is as follows: DVKVTQSSRYLVKRTGEKVFLECVQDMDHENMFWYRQDPGLGLRLIYFSYDVKMKEKGDIPEGYSVSREKKERFSLILESASTNQTSMYLCASSTGGLRGEQYFGPGTRLTVT.

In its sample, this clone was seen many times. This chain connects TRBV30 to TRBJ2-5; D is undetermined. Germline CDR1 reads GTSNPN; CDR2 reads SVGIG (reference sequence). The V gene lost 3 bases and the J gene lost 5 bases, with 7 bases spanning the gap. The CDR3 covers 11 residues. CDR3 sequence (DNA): TGTGCCTGGAGCCGCCTCGAGACCCAGTACTTC. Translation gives CAWSRLETQYF.

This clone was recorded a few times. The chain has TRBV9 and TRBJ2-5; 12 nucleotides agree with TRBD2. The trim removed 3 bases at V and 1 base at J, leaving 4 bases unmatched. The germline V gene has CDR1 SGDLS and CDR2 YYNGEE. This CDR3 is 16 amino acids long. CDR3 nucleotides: TGTGCCAGCAGCGCATCTAGCGGGGGGGCCCAAGAGACCCAGTACTTC. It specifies CASSASSGGAQETQYF.

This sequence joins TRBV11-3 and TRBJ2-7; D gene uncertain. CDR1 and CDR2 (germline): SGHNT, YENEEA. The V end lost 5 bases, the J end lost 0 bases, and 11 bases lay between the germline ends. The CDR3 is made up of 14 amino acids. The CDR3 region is CASSQAPSSYEQYF. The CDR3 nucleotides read TGTGCCAGCAGCCAAGCGCCTAGCTCCTACGAGCAGTACTTC.

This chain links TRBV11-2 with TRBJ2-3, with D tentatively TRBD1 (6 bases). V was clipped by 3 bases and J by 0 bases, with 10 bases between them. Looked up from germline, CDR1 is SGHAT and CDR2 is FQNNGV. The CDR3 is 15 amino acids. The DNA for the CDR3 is TGTGCCAGCAGCTTTAACAGGGCTAGCACAGATACGCAGTATTTT. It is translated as CASSFNRASTDTQYF.

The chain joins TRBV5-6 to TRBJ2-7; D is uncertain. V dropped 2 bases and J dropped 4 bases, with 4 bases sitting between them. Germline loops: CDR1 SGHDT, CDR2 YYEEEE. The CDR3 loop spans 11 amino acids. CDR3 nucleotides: TGTGCCAGCAGCTTCAGGTACGAGCAGTACTTC. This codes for CASSFRYEQYF.

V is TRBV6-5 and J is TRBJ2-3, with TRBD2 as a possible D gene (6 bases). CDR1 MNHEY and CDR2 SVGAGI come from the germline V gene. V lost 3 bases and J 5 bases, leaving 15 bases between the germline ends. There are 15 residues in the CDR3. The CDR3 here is CASSYGRFNGDTQYF. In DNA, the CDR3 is TGTGCCAGCAGTTATGGGAGGTTTAACGGAGATACGCAGTATTTT.

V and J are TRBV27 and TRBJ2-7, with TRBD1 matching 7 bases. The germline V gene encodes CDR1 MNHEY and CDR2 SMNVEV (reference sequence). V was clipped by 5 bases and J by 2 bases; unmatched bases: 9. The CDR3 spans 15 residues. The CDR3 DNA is TGTGCCAGCAGTCTATTGACAGGGTCAGCCTACGAGCAGTACTTC. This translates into CASSLLTGSAYEQYF.

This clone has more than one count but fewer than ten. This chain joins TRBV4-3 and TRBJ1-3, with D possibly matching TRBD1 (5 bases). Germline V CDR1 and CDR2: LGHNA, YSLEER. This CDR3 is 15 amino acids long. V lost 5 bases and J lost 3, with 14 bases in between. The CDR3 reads CASSETPGFGNTIYF. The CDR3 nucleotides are TGCGCCAGCAGCGAAACTCCAGGGTTTGGAAACACCATATATTTT.

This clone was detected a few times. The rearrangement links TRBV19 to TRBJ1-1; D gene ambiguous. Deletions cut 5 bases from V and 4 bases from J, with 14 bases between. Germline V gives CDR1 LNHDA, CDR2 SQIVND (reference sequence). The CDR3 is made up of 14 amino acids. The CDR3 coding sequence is TGTGCCAGTAGTCCACGGGGATATAGCACTGAAGCTTTCTTT. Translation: CASSPRGYSTEAFF.

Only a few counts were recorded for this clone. The CDR3, as DNA: TGTGCCAGCAGTGAAGGGACGCAAGGATACGAGCAGTACTTC. It translates to CASSEGTQGYEQYF. The chain joins TRBV6-1 to TRBJ2-7; D call uncertain. The ends were cut back, 1 base at V and 4 bases at J, with 11 bases in the middle. Germline V gene sequence: CDR1 MNHNS, CDR2 SASEGT. The CDR3 runs 14 residues.

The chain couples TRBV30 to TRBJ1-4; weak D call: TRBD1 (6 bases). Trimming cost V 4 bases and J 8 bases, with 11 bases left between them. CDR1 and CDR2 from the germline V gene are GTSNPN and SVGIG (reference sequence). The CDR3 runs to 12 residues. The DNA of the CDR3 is TGTGCCTGGACCGGAGGGGGGGAAAAACTGTTTTTT. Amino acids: CAWTGGGEKLFF.

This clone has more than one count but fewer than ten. The CDR3 loop reads CASSLVGFTNEKLFF. The DNA of the CDR3 is TGTGCCAGCAGCTTAGTTGGATTCACTAATGAAAAACTGTTTTTT. The chain is built from TRBV11-2 and TRBJ1-4; D is unresolved. Germline loops: CDR1 SGHAT, CDR2 FQNNGV. With 1 base removed from V and 2 bases from J, the gap between germline ends came to 8 bases. This CDR3 spans 15 amino acids.

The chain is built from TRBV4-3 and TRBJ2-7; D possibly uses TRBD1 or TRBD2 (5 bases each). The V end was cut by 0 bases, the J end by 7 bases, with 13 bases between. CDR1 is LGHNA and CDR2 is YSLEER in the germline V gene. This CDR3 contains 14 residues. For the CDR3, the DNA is TGCGCCAGCAGCCAAGAGAGGGGCCCTAGGGAGCAGTACTTC. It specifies CASSQERGPREQYF.

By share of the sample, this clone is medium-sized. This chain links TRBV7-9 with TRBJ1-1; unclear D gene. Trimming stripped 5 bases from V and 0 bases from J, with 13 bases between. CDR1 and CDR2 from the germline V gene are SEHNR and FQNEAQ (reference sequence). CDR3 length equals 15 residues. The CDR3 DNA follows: TGTGCCAGCAGCCCCAAAGTACGGTTGAACACTGAAGCTTTCTTT. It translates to CASSPKVRLNTEAFF.